This paragraph reports one T cell receptor beta chain. The data stem from a study of blood T cell repertoires in COVID-19. The method was immunoSEQ multiplex PCR; TCRdb's version includes in-frame clones alone and lacks a portion of them. The table has about 280,000 clones, about four fifths seen once; the top ten hold over 4%. This CDR3 is 13 amino acids long. Per germline, CDR1 MNHEY and CDR2 SVGEGT. After removal of 2 bases from V and 14 bases from J, the junction contained 9 bases not matched to a gene. The chain combines TRBV6-2 or TRBV6-3 with TRBJ1-5, with 7 bases fitting TRBD1. The origin of this receptor is a man aged 35-49 years who had been exposed to COVID-19. Sequencing was carried out using PBMCs or T cells enriched from blood (not recorded which). CDR3 sequence: CASSYRTPGQKHF. CDR3 bases: TGTGCCAGCAGTTACCGGACACCGGGACAGAAGCATTTT.